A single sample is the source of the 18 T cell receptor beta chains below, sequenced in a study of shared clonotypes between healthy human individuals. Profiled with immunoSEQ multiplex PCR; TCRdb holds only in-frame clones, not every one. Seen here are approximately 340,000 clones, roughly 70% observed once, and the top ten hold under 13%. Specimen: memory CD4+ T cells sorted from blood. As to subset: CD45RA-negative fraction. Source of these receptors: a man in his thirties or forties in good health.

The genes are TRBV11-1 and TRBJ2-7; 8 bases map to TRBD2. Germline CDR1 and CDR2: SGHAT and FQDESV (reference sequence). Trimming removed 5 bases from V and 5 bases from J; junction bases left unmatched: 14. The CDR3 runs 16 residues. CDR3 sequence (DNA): TGTGCCAGCAGCCCCGGTGCGGGCGGGAGGCTGAACGAGCAGTACTTC. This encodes CASSPGAGGRLNEQYF. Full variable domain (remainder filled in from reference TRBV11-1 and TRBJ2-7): EAEVAQSPRYKITEKSQAVAFWCDPISGHATLYWYRQILGQGPELLVQFQDESVVDDSQLPKDRFSAERLKGVDSTLKIQPAELGDSAMYLCASSPGAGGRLNEQYFGPGTRLTVT.

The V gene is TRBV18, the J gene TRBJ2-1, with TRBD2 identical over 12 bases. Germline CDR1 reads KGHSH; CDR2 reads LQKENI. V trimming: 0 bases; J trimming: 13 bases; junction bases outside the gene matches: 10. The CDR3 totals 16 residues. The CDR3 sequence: CASSPPTSGSIRSQFF. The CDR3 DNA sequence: TGTGCCAGCTCACCACCGACTAGCGGGAGTATTAGATCTCAGTTCTTC.

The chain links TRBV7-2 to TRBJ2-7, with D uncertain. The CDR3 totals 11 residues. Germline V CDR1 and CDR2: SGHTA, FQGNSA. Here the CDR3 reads CARFGTYEQYF. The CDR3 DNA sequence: TGTGCGCGCTTCGGCACCTACGAGCAGTACTTC.

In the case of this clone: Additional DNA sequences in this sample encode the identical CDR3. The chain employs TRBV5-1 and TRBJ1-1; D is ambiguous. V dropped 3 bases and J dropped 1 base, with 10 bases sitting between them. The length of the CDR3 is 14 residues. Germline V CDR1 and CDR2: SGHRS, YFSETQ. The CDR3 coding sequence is TGCGCCAGCAGCTCCAGTGGTGGGAACACTGAAGCTTTCTTT. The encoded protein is CASSSSGGNTEAFF.

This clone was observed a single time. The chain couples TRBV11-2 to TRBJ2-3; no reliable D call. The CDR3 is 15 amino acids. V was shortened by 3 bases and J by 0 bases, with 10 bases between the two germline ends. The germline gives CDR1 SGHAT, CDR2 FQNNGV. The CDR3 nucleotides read TGTGCCAGCAGCTTTTGGACGACGAGCACAGATACGCAGTATTTT. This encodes CASSFWTTSTDTQYF.

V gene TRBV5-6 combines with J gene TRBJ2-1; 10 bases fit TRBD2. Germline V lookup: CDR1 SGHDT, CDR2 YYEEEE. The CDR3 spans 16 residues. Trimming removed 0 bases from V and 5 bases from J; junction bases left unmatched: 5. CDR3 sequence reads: CASSLEFSGGHNEQFF. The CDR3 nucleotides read TGTGCCAGCAGCTTGGAGTTTAGCGGGGGGCACAATGAGCAGTTCTTC.

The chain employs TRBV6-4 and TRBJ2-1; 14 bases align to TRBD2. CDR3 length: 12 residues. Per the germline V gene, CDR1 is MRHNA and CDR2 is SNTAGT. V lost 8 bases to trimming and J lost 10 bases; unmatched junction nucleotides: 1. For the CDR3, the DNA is TGTGCCAGCCGACTAGCGGGGGGGGAGCAGTTCTTC. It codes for CASRLAGGEQFF.

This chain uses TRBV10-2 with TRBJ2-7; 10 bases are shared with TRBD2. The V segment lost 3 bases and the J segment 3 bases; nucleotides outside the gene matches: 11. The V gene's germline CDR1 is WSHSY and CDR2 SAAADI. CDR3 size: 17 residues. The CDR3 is CASSDPRTSGIGYEQYF. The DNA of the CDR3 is TGCGCCAGCAGTGACCCCAGAACTAGCGGGATAGGCTACGAGCAGTACTTC.

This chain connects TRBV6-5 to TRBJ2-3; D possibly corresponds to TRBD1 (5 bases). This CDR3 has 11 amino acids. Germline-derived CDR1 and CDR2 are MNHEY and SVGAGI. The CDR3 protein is CASQDTDTQYF. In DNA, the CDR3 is TGTGCTTCACAGGACACAGATACGCAGTATTTT.

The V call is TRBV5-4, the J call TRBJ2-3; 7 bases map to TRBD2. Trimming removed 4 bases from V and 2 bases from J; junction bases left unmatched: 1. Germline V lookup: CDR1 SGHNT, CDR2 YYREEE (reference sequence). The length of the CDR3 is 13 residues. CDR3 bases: TGTGCCAGCAGCAAGCGGGACACAGATACGCAGTATTTT. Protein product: CASSKRDTDTQYF.

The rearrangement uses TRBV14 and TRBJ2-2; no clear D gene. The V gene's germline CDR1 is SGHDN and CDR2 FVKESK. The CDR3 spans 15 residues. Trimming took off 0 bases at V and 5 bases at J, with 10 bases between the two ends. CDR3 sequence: CASSQELGRTGELFF. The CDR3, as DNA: TGTGCCAGCAGCCAAGAACTCGGACGAACCGGGGAGCTGTTTTTT.

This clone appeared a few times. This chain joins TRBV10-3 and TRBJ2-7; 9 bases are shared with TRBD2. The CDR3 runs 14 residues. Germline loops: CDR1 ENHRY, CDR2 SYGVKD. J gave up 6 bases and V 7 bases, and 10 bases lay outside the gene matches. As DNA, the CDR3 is TGTGCCATCAAACCCGGGACTAGCAGTCGCGAGCAGTACTTC. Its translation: CAIKPGTSSREQYF.

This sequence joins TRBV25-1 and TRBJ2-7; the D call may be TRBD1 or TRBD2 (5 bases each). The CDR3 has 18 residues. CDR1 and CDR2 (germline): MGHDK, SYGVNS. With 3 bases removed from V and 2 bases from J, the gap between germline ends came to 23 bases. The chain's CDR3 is CASSDPSRGRRGTYEQYF. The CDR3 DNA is TGTGCCAGCAGTGACCCCTCCCGGGGACGCCGGGGAACCTACGAGCAGTACTTC.

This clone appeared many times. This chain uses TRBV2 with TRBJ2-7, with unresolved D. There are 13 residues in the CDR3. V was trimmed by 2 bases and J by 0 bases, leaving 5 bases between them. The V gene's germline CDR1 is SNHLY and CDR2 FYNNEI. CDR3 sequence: CASSERVSYEQYF. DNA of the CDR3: TGTGCCAGCAGTGAACGGGTCTCCTACGAGCAGTACTTC.

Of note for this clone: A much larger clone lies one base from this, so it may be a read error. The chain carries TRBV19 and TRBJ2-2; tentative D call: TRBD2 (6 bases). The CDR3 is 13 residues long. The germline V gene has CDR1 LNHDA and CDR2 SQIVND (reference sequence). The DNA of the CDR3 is TGTGCCAGTAGTTTGGCAGGGCCCGGGGGGCTGTTTTTT. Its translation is CASSLAGPGGLFF.

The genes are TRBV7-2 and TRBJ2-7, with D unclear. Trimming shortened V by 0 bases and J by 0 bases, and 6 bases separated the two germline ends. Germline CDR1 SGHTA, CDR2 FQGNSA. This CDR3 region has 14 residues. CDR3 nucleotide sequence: TGTGCCAGCAGCTTAGCGCCCGTCTCCTACGAGCAGTACTTC. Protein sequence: CASSLAPVSYEQYF.

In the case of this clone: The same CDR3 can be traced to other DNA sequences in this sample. The CDR3 region is CASSRDRASYEQYF. CDR3 nucleotides: TGTGCCAGCTCACGGGACAGGGCCTCCTACGAGCAGTACTTC. This chain connects TRBV18 to TRBJ2-7; 9 nucleotides align to TRBD1. Germline-derived CDR1 and CDR2 are KGHSH and LQKENI. The CDR3 contains 14 residues. Trimming removed 4 bases from V and 0 bases from J; junction bases left unmatched: 1.

Here the CDR3 reads CARRLEGTGSDTQYF. In DNA, the CDR3 is TGTGCCAGAAGACTAGAGGGGACAGGGTCAGATACGCAGTATTTT. The chain links TRBV5-3 to TRBJ2-3; 9 bases line up with TRBD1. TRBV5-3 is marked as an open reading frame, function uncertain. There are 15 residues in the CDR3. The trim removed 5 bases at V and 4 bases at J, leaving 8 bases unmatched.